This T cell receptor (beta chain) was recorded in a study of control samples from healthy donors and cancer patients. Some clones are missing from TCRdb's copy, which holds only in-frame ones; the method was immunoSEQ multiplex PCR. The profile shows around 150,000 clones, around 94% of them singletons. The sequence derives from a man aged 55-75 years with colorectal cancer. Source material: PBMCs.

The CDR3 DNA reads TGTGCCAGCACGGGACAGGGCCACCAGCCCCAGCATTTT. Encoded protein: CASTGQGHQPQHF. The chain has TRBV5-8 and TRBJ1-5; TRBD1 aligns across 9 bases. CDR1 is SGHTS and CDR2 is YDEGEE in the germline V gene. This CDR3 has 13 amino acids. V lost 6 bases to trimming and J lost 7 bases; unmatched junction nucleotides: 5.